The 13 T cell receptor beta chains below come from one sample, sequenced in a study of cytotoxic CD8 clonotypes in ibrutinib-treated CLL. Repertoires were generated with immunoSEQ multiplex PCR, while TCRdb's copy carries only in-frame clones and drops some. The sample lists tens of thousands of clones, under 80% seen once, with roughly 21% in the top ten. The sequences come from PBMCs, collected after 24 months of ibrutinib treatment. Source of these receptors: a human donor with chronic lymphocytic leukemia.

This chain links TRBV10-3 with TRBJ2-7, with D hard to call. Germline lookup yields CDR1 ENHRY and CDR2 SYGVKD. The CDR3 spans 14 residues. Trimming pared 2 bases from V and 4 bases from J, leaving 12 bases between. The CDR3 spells CAISELDSTYEQYF. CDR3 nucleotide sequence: TGTGCCATCAGTGAGCTCGATTCCACTTACGAGCAGTACTTC.

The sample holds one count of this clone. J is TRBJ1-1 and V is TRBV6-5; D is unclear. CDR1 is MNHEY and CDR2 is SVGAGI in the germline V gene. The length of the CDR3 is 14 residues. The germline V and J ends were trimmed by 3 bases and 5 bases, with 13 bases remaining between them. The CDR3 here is CASSYPAGNTEAFF. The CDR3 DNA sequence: TGTGCCAGCAGTTATCCAGCGGGTAATACTGAAGCTTTCTTT.

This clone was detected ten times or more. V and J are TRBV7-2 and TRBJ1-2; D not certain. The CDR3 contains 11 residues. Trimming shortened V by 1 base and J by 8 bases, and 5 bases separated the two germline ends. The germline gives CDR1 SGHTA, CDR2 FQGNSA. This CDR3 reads CASSLVEGYTF. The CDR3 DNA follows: TGTGCCAGCAGCTTAGTCGAAGGCTACACCTTC.

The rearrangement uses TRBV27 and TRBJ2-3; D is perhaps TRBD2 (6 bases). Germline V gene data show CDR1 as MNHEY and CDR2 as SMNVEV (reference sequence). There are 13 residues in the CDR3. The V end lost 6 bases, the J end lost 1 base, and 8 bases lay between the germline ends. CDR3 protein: CASRWGGTDTQYF. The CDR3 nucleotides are TGTGCCAGCAGGTGGGGGGGCACAGATACGCAGTATTTT.

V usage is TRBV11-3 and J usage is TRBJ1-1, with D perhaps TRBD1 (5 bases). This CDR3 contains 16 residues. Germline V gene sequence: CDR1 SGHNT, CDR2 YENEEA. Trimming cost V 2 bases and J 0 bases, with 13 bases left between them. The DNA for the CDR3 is TGTGCCAGCAGCTTAACGACAGAAAACATGAACACTGAAGCTTTCTTT. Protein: CASSLTTENMNTEAFF. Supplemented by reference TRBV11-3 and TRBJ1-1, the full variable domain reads EAGVVQSPRYKIIEKKQPVAFWCNPISGHNTLYWYLQNLGQGPELLIRYENEEAVDDSQLPKDRFSAERLKGVDSTLKIQPAELGDSAVYLCASSLTTENMNTEAFFGQGTRLTVV.

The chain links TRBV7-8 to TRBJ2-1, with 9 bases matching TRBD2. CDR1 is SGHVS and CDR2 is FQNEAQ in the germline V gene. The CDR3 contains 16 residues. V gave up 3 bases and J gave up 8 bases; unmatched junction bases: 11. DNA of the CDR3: TGTGCCAGCAGCTTGCCTTCTAGCGGGGCGGGGGATGAGCAGTTCTTC. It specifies CASSLPSSGAGDEQFF.

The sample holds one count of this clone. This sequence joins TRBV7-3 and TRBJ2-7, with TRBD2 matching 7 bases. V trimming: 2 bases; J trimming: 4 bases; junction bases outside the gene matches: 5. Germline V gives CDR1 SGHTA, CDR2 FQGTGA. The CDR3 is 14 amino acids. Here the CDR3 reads CASSLASGSYEQYF. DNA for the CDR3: TGTGCCAGCAGCTTAGCTAGCGGATCATACGAGCAGTACTTC.

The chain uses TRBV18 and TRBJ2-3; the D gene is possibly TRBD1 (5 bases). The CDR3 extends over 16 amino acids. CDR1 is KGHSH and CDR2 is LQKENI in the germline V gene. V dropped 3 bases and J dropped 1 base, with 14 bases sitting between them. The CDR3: CASSPDTIAGTDTQYF. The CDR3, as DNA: TGTGCCAGCTCACCGGACACTATAGCTGGCACAGATACGCAGTATTTT.

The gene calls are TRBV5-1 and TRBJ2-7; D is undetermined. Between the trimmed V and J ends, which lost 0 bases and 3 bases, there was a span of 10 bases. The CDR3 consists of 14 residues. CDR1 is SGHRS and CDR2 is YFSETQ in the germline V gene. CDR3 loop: CASSLGPRGYEQYF. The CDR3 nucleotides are TGCGCCAGCAGCTTGGGACCCCGAGGCTACGAGCAGTACTTC. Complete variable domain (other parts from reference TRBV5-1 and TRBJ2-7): KAGVTQTPRYLIKTRGQQVTLSCSPISGHRSVSWYQQTPGQGLQFLFEYFSETQRNKGNFPGRFSGRQFSNSRSEMNVSTLELGDSALYLCASSLGPRGYEQYFGPGTRLTVT.

In DNA form, the CDR3 reads TGCGCCAGCAGCTTGGTCGCAGGACCCTACGAGCAGTACTTC. This encodes CASSLVAGPYEQYF. The V gene is TRBV5-1, the J gene TRBJ2-7, with no clear D. CDR1 SGHRS and CDR2 YFSETQ come from the germline V gene. This CDR3 has 14 amino acids. Trimming took off 0 bases at V and 2 bases at J, with 9 bases between the two ends.

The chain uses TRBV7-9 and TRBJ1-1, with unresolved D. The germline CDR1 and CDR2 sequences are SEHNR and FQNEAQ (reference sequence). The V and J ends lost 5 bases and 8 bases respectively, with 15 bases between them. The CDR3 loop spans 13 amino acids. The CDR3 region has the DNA TGTGCCAGCAGCCCCACCAATCGCCAGGAAGCTTTCTTT. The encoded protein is CASSPTNRQEAFF.

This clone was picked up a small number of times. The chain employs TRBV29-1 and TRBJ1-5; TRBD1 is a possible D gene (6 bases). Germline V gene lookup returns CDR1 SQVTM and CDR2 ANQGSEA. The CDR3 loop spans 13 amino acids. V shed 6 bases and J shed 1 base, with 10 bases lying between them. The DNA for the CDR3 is TGCAGCGTAGGGGGGGGGAGCAATCAGCCCCAGCATTTT. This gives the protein CSVGGGSNQPQHF. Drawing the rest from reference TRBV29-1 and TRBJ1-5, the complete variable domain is SAVISQKPSRDICQRGTSLTIQCQVDSQVTMMFWYRQQPGQSLTLIATANQGSEATYESGFVIDKFPISRPNLTFSTLTVSNMSPEDSSIYLCSVGGGSNQPQHFGDGTRLSIL.

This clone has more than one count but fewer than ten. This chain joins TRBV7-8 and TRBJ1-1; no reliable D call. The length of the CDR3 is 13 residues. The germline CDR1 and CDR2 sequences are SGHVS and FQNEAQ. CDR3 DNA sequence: TGTGCAAGTACGAGAATGGGGAACACTGAAGCTTTCTTT. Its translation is CASTRMGNTEAFF.